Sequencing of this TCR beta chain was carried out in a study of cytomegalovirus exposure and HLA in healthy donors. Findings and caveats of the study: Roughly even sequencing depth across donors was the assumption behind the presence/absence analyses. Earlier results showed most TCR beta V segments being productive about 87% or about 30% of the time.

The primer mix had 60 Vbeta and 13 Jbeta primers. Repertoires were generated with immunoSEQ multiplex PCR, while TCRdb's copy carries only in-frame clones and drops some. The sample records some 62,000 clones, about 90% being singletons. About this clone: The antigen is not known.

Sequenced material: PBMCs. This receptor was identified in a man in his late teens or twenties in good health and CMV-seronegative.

CDR3 sequence reads: CASSRGQGYEQYF. The DNA of the CDR3 is TGTGCCAGCAGCCGGGGACAGGGGTACGAGCAGTACTTC. V gene TRBV5-4 combines with J gene TRBJ2-7, with 10 nucleotides matching TRBD1. The junction had 2 bases not matched to a gene; V was cut back by 4 bases and J by 4 bases. The CDR3 extends over 13 amino acids. Germline assignment: CDR1 SGHNT and CDR2 YYREEE (reference sequence).